The TCR beta chain described here comes from a study of blood T cell repertoires in COVID-19. Trimming removed 5 bases from V and 0 bases from J, with 12 bases in between. CDR1 is SEHNR and CDR2 is FQNEAQ in the germline V gene (reference sequence). The CDR3 has 15 residues. Authors' processing steps: Researchers report that nucleated cell counts were estimated from reference gene primer amplification. TCRdb keeps only in-frame clones here, not all; method: immunoSEQ multiplex PCR. D and trimming come from the DNA, and the V and J calls and clone size come from that table. The data show 150,000 to 200,000 clones, 65% to 80% seen once.

The sample consisted of PBMCs or T cells enriched from blood (not recorded which). This clonotype was obtained from a woman in her fifties or sixties with acute COVID-19. J is TRBJ2-3 and V is TRBV7-9, with D possibly matching TRBD1 (6 bases). Here the CDR3 reads CASSHRTASTDTQYF. The CDR3 DNA reads TGTGCCAGCAGCCATAGGACAGCCAGCACAGATACGCAGTATTTT.